This T cell receptor (beta chain) was identified during a study of blood T cell repertoires in COVID-19. Study-level background: Both acute and convalescent COVID-19 samples were obtained from the United States, Italy and Spain. Sources were T cells, B-cell-depleted T cells, or PBMCs; the material itself was cDNA or gDNA.

Original data processing: Reference gene primers were amplified, and this amplification served to estimate nucleated cell counts. Sequencing was performed with immunoSEQ multiplex PCR; in TCRdb, only in-frame clones are kept and a portion is missing. That table furnishes V, J and clone size, whereas the DNA furnished D and trimming. Of approximately 200,000 clones in the sample, 60% to 80% are singletons; the top ten hold 17%. The length of the CDR3 is 14 residues. V gave up 3 bases and J gave up 0 bases, with 10 bases separating them. The germline V gene has CDR1 SGHRS and CDR2 YFSETQ. This TCR was recovered from a man aged 55 to 70 with active or convalescent COVID-19. The genes are TRBV5-1 and TRBJ2-7; tentative D call: TRBD1 (6 bases). The sequenced sample consisted of peripheral blood. The CDR3 bases are TGCGCCAGCAGCTACCCGACAGGCTCCTACGAGCAGTACTTC. Translation: CASSYPTGSYEQYF.